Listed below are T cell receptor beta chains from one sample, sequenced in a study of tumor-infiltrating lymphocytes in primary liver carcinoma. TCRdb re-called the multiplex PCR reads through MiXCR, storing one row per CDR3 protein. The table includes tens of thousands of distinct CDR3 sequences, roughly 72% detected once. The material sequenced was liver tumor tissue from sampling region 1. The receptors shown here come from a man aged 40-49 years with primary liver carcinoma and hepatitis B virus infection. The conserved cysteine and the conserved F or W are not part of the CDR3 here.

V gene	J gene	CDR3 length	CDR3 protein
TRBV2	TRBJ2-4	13	GSNPPRLTGNIQY
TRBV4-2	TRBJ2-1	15	ASNHDFGLAGNNEQF
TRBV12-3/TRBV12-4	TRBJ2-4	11	ASSFGGINIQY
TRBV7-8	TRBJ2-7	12	VSSTLTGYCKQY
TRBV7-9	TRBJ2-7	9	ASSDAWEQK
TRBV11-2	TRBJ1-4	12	ASIDRGGNEKLF
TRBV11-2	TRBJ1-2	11	ASILEGNIGYT
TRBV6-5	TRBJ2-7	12	ASIPSRDRVDQY
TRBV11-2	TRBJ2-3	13	ASSERDRHADTQY
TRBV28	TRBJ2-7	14	ASRRPSGGRSYEQY
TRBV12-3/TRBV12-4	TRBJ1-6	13	ANSSTTGCNSPLH
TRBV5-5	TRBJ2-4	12	ASSLEVGANIQY
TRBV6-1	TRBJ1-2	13	ASSDDRDRSYGYT
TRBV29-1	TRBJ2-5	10	SVEGGGKTQY
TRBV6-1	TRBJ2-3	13	ASCIRTGRKDTQY
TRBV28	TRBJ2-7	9	ASSDTYEQY
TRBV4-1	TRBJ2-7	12	ASRPGPSSYEQY
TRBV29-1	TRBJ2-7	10	SVLSGSHEQY
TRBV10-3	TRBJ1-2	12	AISLQGECRGYT
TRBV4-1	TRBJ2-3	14	ASSQDWREDPDTQY
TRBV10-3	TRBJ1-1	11	AISPTGNTEAF
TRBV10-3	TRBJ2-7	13	AISAGGQHGYEQY
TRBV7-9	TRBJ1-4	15	ASSYQVEGAPNEKLF
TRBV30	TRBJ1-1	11	AWSVDRQTEAF
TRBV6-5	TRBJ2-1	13	TSRESGTSPNEQF
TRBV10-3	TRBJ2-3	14	AITPTSGRVLDTPY
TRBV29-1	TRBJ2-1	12	SVLKAGGSNKQF
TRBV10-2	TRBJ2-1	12	ANSGLGGRNEQF
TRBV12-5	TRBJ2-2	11	ASGMVGSGELF
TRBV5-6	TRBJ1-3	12	ASSLEGAGNIIY
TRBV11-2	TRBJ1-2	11	ASSIGENYGYT
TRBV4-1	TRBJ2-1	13	VSSRVSGSSGEQF
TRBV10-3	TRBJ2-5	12	AISESYIQETQY